This is a list of T cell receptor beta chains from one sample in a study of blood T cell repertoires in COVID-19. Sequenced by immunoSEQ multiplex PCR; TCRdb stores in-frame clones only, minus some. The repertoire holds 200,000 to 250,000 clones, 81% seen once, with 7.5% to 8% in the top ten. What was sequenced was peripheral blood. The receptors derive from an elderly woman with COVID-19, enrolled during active disease. The CDR3 runs from the conserved cysteine through the conserved F or W. D genes are given only for firm matches. Clone size appears in some rows only: once, few, many, or a class for an expanded clone.

J: TRBJ1-1; V: TRBV6-5; D: TRBD1; size: -; DNA: TGTGCCAGCATTAAGACAGGGGGCGGCACTGAAGCTTTCTTT; CDR3: CASIKTGGGTEAFF
J: TRBJ1-4; V: TRBV19; D: -; size: -; DNA: TGTGCCAGTAGTACCAGAGGGGAAAAACTGTTTTTT; CDR3: CASSTRGEKLFF
J: TRBJ1-1; V: TRBV3-1/TRBV3-2; D: -; size: -; DNA: TGTGCCAGCAGCCAGGGAGGCCCTGAAGCTTTCTTT; CDR3: CASSQGGPEAFF
J: TRBJ1-6; V: TRBV28; D: -; size: few; DNA: TGTGCCAGCAGTGGAGGGACTTCACCCCTCCACTTT; CDR3: CASSGGTSPLHF
J: TRBJ1-1; V: TRBV27; D: -; size: -; DNA: TGTGCCAGCAGTCCAAGGGGCTTCGGGTGGAAGAACACTGAAGCTTTCTTT; CDR3: CASSPRGFGWKNTEAFF
J: TRBJ1-2; V: TRBV18; D: TRBD1; size: -; DNA: TGTGCCAGCTCACCCCAGGGGGCGAGTAACTATGGCTACACCTTC; CDR3: CASSPQGASNYGYTF
J: TRBJ1-2; V: TRBV4-1; D: TRBD1; size: -; DNA: TGCGCCAGCAGCCAAGAACAGGGGGGAGGCTACACCTTC; CDR3: CASSQEQGGGYTF
J: TRBJ2-7; V: TRBV6-5; D: TRBD2; size: -; DNA: TGTGCCAGCGGGAGCGGGAGCCTCTCCTACGAGCAGTACTTC; CDR3: CASGSGSLSYEQYF
J: TRBJ2-1; V: TRBV5-1; D: TRBD2; size: -; DNA: TGCGCCAGCAGCTTGGTACTAGCGGGAAGCAATGAGCAGTTCTTC; CDR3: CASSLVLAGSNEQFF
J: TRBJ1-2; V: TRBV27; D: TRBD1; size: -; DNA: TGTGCCAGCAGTTTTGGAGACAGGGTAGGTGCTGGCTACACCTTC; CDR3: CASSFGDRVGAGYTF
J: TRBJ2-7; V: TRBV6-5; D: TRBD1; size: -; DNA: TGTGCCAGTTCTTACCGGGACAGGGAACCCTACGAGCAGTACTTC; CDR3: CASSYRDREPYEQYF
J: TRBJ1-1; V: TRBV18; D: TRBD1; size: -; DNA: TGTGCCAGCTCTACAGGGGGGACTGAAGCTTTCTTT; CDR3: CASSTGGTEAFF
J: TRBJ2-7; V: TRBV7-2; D: -; size: -; DNA: TGTGCCAGCAGCTTAGAGGTTTACAGCTCCTACGAGCAGTACTTC; CDR3: CASSLEVYSSYEQYF
J: TRBJ1-1; V: TRBV6-5; D: -; size: -; DNA: TGTGCCAGCAGTTATGGCTCAGGGACTGAAGCTTTCTTT; CDR3: CASSYGSGTEAFF
J: TRBJ1-2; V: TRBV4-1; D: TRBD1; size: few; DNA: TGCGCCAGCAGCCCGGTTTTGGACAGGGTGAACTATGGCTACACCTTC; CDR3: CASSPVLDRVNYGYTF
J: TRBJ2-5; V: TRBV5-6; D: -; size: -; DNA: TGTGCCAGCCAACTAGCCGAGACCCAGTACTTC; CDR3: CASQLAETQYF
J: TRBJ1-5; V: TRBV6-5; D: -; size: once; DNA: TGTGCCAGCAGGAAGGGAGGGGAGCGCAATCAGCCCCAGCATTTT; CDR3: CASRKGGERNQPQHF
J: TRBJ1-6; V: TRBV2; D: -; size: -; DNA: TGTGCCAGCAGTGATAGCCAGGGTGGGAATTCACCCCTCCACTTT; CDR3: CASSDSQGGNSPLHF
J: TRBJ2-1; V: TRBV5-6; D: TRBD1; size: -; DNA: TGTGCCAGCAGCCTCCAGGGACAGTCCTACAATGAGCAGTTCTTC; CDR3: CASSLQGQSYNEQFF
J: TRBJ1-2; V: TRBV27; D: TRBD1; size: -; DNA: TGTGCCAGCAGTTTACGGGACAGGGGAGACTATGGCTACACCTTC; CDR3: CASSLRDRGDYGYTF
J: TRBJ1-1; V: TRBV7-2; D: -; size: few; DNA: TGTGCCAGCAGCTTCCCCGGGGGGACTGAAGCTTTCTTT; CDR3: CASSFPGGTEAFF
J: TRBJ1-2; V: TRBV9; D: -; size: -; DNA: TGTGCCAGCAGCGTAGGGCGCGACGCCGGGGGCTACACCTTC; CDR3: CASSVGRDAGGYTF
J: TRBJ2-5; V: TRBV30; D: -; size: -; DNA: TGTGCCTGGACCGGGAGAGAGACCCAGTACTTC; CDR3: CAWTGRETQYF
J: TRBJ1-1; V: TRBV4-3; D: TRBD1; size: -; DNA: TGCGCCAGCAGCCAAGTACTACTGTCCGGGACAGGGAACACTGAAGCTTTCTTT; CDR3: CASSQVLLSGTGNTEAFF
J: TRBJ1-2; V: TRBV6-1; D: -; size: -; DNA: TGTGCCAGCAGTGAAGCGCAGGGGTCCTATGGCTACACCTTC; CDR3: CASSEAQGSYGYTF
J: TRBJ1-2; V: TRBV5-4; D: -; size: -; DNA: TGTGCCAGCAGCTTGGGGGCGAGGGATGGCTACACCTTC; CDR3: CASSLGARDGYTF
J: TRBJ1-2; V: TRBV7-9; D: TRBD1; size: -; DNA: TGTGCCAGCAGCTTCGGACAGGCGGGCTATGGCTACACCTTC; CDR3: CASSFGQAGYGYTF
J: TRBJ1-6; V: TRBV19; D: TRBD1; size: -; DNA: TGTGCCAGTAGGGGACAGGAGTATAATTCACCCCTCCACTTT; CDR3: CASRGQEYNSPLHF
J: TRBJ1-5; V: TRBV3-1/TRBV3-2; D: -; size: -; DNA: TGTGCCAGCAGCCAGTCCCCAGGGAGCAATCAGCCCCAGCATTTT; CDR3: CASSQSPGSNQPQHF
J: TRBJ1-5; V: TRBV7-8; D: -; size: once; DNA: TGTGCCAGCAGCTTAGGCCCAGAAAATCAGCCCCAGCATTTT; CDR3: CASSLGPENQPQHF
J: TRBJ1-4; V: TRBV6-5; D: -; size: few; DNA: TGTGCCAGCAGTCGAGCAGGGGTGACTAATGAAAAACTGTTTTTT; CDR3: CASSRAGVTNEKLFF